Listed here is a single T cell receptor (beta chain). The sample belongs to a study of shared clonotypes between healthy human individuals. The V segment lost 8 bases and the J segment 4 bases; nucleotides outside the gene matches: 10. Germline loops: CDR1 LNHDA, CDR2 SQIVND (reference sequence). This CDR3 is 16 amino acids long. DNA at approximately 200 ng, tens of thousands of T cell genomes, went into sorted-subset replicate PCRs. Profiling relied on immunoSEQ multiplex PCR, and the TCRdb table lists in-frame clones only, not all of them. This table has millions of clones, 85% to 95% appearing once.

The sample taken for sequencing was naive CD4+ T cells sorted from blood. As to subset: CD45RA+ positively selected. V gene TRBV19 combines with J gene TRBJ2-7; 14 bases match TRBD2. This clonotype originated in a man between 18 and 35 years old in good health. As DNA, the CDR3 is TGTGCCAGTTCCCCTCCCGGGACTAGCGGGAGTTACGAGCAGTACTTC. Protein: CASSPPGTSGSYEQYF.